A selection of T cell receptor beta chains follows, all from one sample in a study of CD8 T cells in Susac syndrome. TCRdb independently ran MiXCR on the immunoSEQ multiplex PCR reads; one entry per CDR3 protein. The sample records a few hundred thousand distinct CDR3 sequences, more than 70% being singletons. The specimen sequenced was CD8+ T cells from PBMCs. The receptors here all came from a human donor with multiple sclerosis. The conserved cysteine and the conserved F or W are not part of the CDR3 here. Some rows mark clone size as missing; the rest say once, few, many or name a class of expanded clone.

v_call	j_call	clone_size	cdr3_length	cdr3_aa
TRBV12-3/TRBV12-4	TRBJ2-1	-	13	ASSFLGLASDEQF
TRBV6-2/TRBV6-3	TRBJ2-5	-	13	ASRRQGARQETQY
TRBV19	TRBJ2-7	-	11	ASSWGDVDEQY
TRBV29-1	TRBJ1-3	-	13	SVAAQGAPGNTIY
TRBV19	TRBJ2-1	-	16	ASSTPLGLAVTGDEQF
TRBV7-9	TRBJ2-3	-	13	ATPPAEGPTDTQY
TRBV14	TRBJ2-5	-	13	ASSQEAATQETQY
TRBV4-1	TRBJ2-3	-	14	ASSQVVRTGGNTQY
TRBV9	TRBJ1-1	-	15	ASSLDWAPNVNTEAF
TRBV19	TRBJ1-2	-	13	ASSILAGDYLGYT
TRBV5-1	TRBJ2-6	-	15	ASSLEGQFSGANVLT
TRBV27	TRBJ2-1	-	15	ASSLTGGRLGGKEQF
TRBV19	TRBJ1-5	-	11	ASTGDIGQPQH
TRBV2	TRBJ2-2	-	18	ASSEARPDTENANTGELF
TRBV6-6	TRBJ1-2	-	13	ASSYVVKANYGYT
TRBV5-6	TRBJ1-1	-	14	ASSALTGGFVTEVF
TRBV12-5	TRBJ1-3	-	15	ASGLVQGTITGNTIY
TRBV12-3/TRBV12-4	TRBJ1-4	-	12	ASSGEGYNEKLF
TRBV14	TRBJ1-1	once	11	ASSPWGGPEAF
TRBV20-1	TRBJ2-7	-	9	SARVGNEQY
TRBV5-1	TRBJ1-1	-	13	ASSLDPGGNTEAF
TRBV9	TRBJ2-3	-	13	ASSGGLPNTDTQY
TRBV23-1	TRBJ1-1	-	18	ASSHSGRDRRTYMNTEAF
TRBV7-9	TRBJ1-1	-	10	ASSSAGFEAF
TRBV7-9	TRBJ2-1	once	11	ASSPAFYHEQF
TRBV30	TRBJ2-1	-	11	ASTGGAYNEQF
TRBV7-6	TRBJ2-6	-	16	ASSSPGQSASGANVLT
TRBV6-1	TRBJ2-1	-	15	ASSERRGEYTYNEQF
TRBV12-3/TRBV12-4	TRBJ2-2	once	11	ASTPSIAGELF
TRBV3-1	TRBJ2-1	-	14	ASSPPGTGVYNEQF
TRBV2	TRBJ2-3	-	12	ASSKGDGTDTQY
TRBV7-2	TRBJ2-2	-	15	ASSSGLAGFNTGELF
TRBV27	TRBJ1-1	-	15	ASSLLVTGGMNTEAF
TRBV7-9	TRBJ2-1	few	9	ASSPTNEQF
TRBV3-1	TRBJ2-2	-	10	ASTPSGGELF
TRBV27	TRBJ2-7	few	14	ASSPPDRVFGYEQY
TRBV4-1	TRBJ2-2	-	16	ASSQGGLAGDRAGELF
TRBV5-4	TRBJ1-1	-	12	ASSIGRGGTEAF
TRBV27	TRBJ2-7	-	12	ASSSLVISYEQY
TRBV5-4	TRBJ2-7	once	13	ASSPGAGSTHEQY
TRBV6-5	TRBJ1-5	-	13	ASSPVVAKNQPQH
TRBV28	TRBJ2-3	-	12	ASSPGQGWDTQY
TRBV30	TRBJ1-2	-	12	AWSVGAGAGGYT
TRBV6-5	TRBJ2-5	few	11	ASSTSGLGTQY
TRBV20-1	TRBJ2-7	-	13	SASASGRESYEQY
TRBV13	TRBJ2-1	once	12	ASSSVEQGNEQF
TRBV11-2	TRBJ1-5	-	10	ASSSQDRHQH
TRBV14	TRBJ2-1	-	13	ASSFGLAPYNEQF
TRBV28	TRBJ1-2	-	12	ASSSGTGTYGHT